Following are 16 T cell receptor beta chains from one sample sequenced in a study of cytomegalovirus exposure and HLA in healthy donors. PCR used 60 Vbeta primers and 13 Jbeta primers. The assay was immunoSEQ multiplex PCR, and TCRdb's table has in-frame clones only and misses some. Of 150,000 to 200,000 clones in the sample, around 80% were seen once. The sequenced sample consisted of PBMCs. Receptor source: a woman between 45 and 65 years old in good health and CMV-seropositive.

The chain employs TRBV5-1 and TRBJ2-7; maybe TRBD1 (6 bases). CDR3 length: 17 residues. Germline CDR1 is SGHRS and CDR2 is YFSETQ. Trimming stripped 1 base from V and 5 bases from J, with 22 bases between. This chain's CDR3 is CASSLMTGLYGMDEQYF. The CDR3 DNA is TGCGCCAGCAGCTTGATGACAGGCCTCTATGGGATGGACGAGCAGTACTTC.

The rearrangement joins TRBV2 to TRBJ1-5; D is unclear. V shed 7 bases and J shed 4 bases, with 11 bases lying between them. Germline lookup yields CDR1 SNHLY and CDR2 FYNNEI. The CDR3 runs to 13 residues. The CDR3 nucleotides are TGTGCCAGCACCAGGTCAGAGAATCAGCCCCAGCATTTT. Its translation: CASTRSENQPQHF.

The J gene is TRBJ2-7, the V gene TRBV28; 7 bases are a match to TRBD2. Germline loops: CDR1 MDHEN, CDR2 SYDVKM. V trimming: 2 bases; J trimming: 6 bases; junction bases outside the gene matches: 1. The CDR3 contains 12 residues. CDR3: CASSLPGGEQYF. CDR3 nucleotide sequence: TGTGCCAGCAGTTTACCGGGGGGCGAGCAGTACTTC. Full variable domain (missing parts from reference TRBV28 and TRBJ2-7): DVKVTQSSRYLVKRTGEKVFLECVQDMDHENMFWYRQDPGLGLRLIYFSYDVKMKEKGDIPEGYSVSREKKERFSLILESASTNQTSMYLCASSLPGGEQYFGPGTRLTVT.

The V and J genes are TRBV11-3 and TRBJ2-7; possibly TRBD1 for D (6 bases). Germline CDR1 is SGHNT and CDR2 is YENEEA. With 4 bases removed from V and 0 bases from J, the gap between germline ends came to 13 bases. The CDR3 loop spans 15 amino acids. CDR3 region: CASSSSRDTSYEQYF. The CDR3 DNA sequence: TGTGCCAGCAGCTCCTCCCGGGACACCTCCTACGAGCAGTACTTC. Looking up the rest from reference TRBV11-3 and TRBJ2-7 gives the full variable domain: EAGVVQSPRYKIIEKKQPVAFWCNPISGHNTLYWYLQNLGQGPELLIRYENEEAVDDSQLPKDRFSAERLKGVDSTLKIQPAELGDSAVYLCASSSSRDTSYEQYFGPGTRLTVT.

This chain uses TRBV4-3 with TRBJ1-6; tentative D call: TRBD1 (6 bases). CDR1 and CDR2 (germline): LGHNA, YSLEER. The CDR3 consists of 15 residues. The V gene lost 4 bases and the J gene lost 7 bases, with 14 bases spanning the gap. DNA of the CDR3: TGCGCCAGCAGCCGAGAAGAAGACAGGAATTCACCCCTCCACTTT. Translated: CASSREEDRNSPLHF.

The chain recombines TRBV5-1 with TRBJ1-1; TRBD1 matches 8 bases. There are 17 residues in the CDR3. The germline CDR1 and CDR2 sequences are SGHRS and YFSETQ. With V trimmed by 1 base and J by 0 bases, 8 bases remained unmatched. The CDR3 DNA sequence: TGCGCCAGCAGCTTGTCTGGACAGGGTTTTATGAACACTGAAGCTTTCTTT. Translating it yields CASSLSGQGFMNTEAFF.

This clone was recorded a few times. V usage is TRBV18 and J usage is TRBJ2-4; weak D call: TRBD1 (5 bases). Germline V gene lookup returns CDR1 KGHSH and CDR2 LQKENI. V dropped 2 bases and J dropped 1 base, with 12 bases sitting between them. The length of the CDR3 is 16 residues. DNA for the CDR3: TGTGCCAGCTCACCAAGGACAAGACAGGCCAAAAACATTCAGTACTTC. The encoded protein is CASSPRTRQAKNIQYF.

As DNA, the CDR3 is TGTGCCAGCAGCTTGGTACGGGGGGGAGAGACCCAGTACTTC. It yields the protein CASSLVRGGETQYF. The chain couples TRBV5-4 to TRBJ2-5; TRBD2 matches at 8 bases. Trimming cost V 0 bases and J 4 bases; bases outside gene matches: 2. Germline V CDR1 and CDR2: SGHNT, YYREEE (reference sequence). The CDR3 is 14 amino acids.

The sample holds one count of this clone. V is TRBV11-2 and J is TRBJ2-7; TRBD2 might be the D (5 bases). The V end lost 6 bases, the J end lost 4 bases, and 16 bases lay between the germline ends. Germline CDR1 and CDR2: SGHAT and FQNNGV. CDR3 length: 14 amino acids. DNA of the CDR3: TGTGCCAGCAGTCGGGGTATTCCCCCATACGAGCAGTACTTC. Translation: CASSRGIPPYEQYF.

On this clone itself: Other DNA sequences within the sample encode an identical CDR3. V usage is TRBV5-1 and J usage is TRBJ2-5; D remains unclear. Germline values: CDR1 SGHRS, CDR2 YFSETQ. This CDR3 is 12 amino acids long. The V end lost 0 bases, the J end lost 5 bases, and 5 bases lay between the germline ends. The CDR3 reads CASSLAGETQYF. In DNA, the CDR3 is TGCGCCAGCAGCTTGGCCGGTGAGACCCAGTACTTC.

The chain carries TRBV5-6 and TRBJ2-2; 9 nucleotides align to TRBD2. CDR1 and CDR2 from the germline V gene are SGHDT and YYEEEE. V shed 0 bases, J shed 4 bases, and the junction held 13 bases outside the gene matches. This CDR3 spans 19 amino acids. In DNA form, the CDR3 reads TGTGCCAGCAGCTTGGTGGGGGCGGGGGGGGCCGGTCTCACCGGGGAGCTGTTTTTT. It codes for CASSLVGAGGAGLTGELFF.

The chain links TRBV7-9 to TRBJ2-5; the D gene is possibly TRBD1 (6 bases). V was shortened by 5 bases and J by 5 bases, with 18 bases between the two germline ends. The CDR3 has 15 amino acids. In germline, CDR1 is SEHNR, CDR2 FQNEAQ (reference sequence). The CDR3 loop reads CASSTNRAQVETQYF. CDR3 DNA: TGTGCCAGCAGCACCAACAGGGCCCAGGTGGAGACCCAGTACTTC.

The rearrangement joins TRBV28 to TRBJ1-4; D possibly corresponds to TRBD1 (5 bases). Germline V CDR1 and CDR2: MDHEN, SYDVKM. Trimming took off 5 bases at V and 8 bases at J, with 21 bases between the two ends. The CDR3 is 16 residues long. The CDR3 region has the DNA TGTGCCAGCAGTCCGAATTACATTGGGGCGATAGAAAAACTGTTTTTT. Amino acid sequence: CASSPNYIGAIEKLFF.

The rearrangement joins TRBV5-1 to TRBJ2-1; 8 bases are shared with TRBD2. The CDR3 covers 15 residues. Germline CDR1 is SGHRS and CDR2 is YFSETQ. The trim removed 4 bases at V and 5 bases at J, leaving 8 bases unmatched. Here the CDR3 reads CASSLELAVDNEQFF. The CDR3 nucleotides read TGCGCCAGCAGCCTCGAACTAGCGGTCGACAATGAGCAGTTCTTC.

The chain couples TRBV5-1 to TRBJ1-2; the D gene is possibly TRBD1 (5 bases). V shed 1 base and J shed 2 bases, with 15 bases lying between them. Germline-derived CDR1 and CDR2 are SGHRS and YFSETQ. The CDR3 loop spans 16 amino acids. The chain's CDR3 is CASSLTSRTTNYGYTF. Here the CDR3 DNA reads TGCGCCAGCAGCTTGACGAGTAGGACAACAAACTATGGCTACACCTTC.

This clone was detected only a few times. The rearrangement uses TRBV7-9 and TRBJ1-2; D not certain. With 2 bases removed from V and 2 bases from J, the gap between germline ends came to 15 bases. Germline-derived CDR1 and CDR2 are SEHNR and FQNEAQ (reference sequence). The CDR3 runs to 16 residues. In DNA, the CDR3 is TGTGCCAGCAGCTTAAGCTCATCCCAGGCCAACTATGGCTACACCTTC. It translates to CASSLSSSQANYGYTF.